The rows below give T cell receptor beta chains drawn from one sample of a study of T cell repertoires in cytomegalovirus infection. TCRdb reanalysed the reads using MiXCR and keeps one entry per CDR3 protein. Counted here are 750,000 to 950,000 distinct CDR3 sequences, around 29% occurring once; the ten biggest clones make up around 13%. No antigen has been identified for these receptors. The specimen comprised cultured CD8+ T cells from PBMCs, sampled from culture after CMV antigen stimulation. Receptor source: a human donor in good health (CMV status not recorded). Some clones in this sample may be carry-over from other donors' samples. Each CDR3 is given with its conserved first and last residue. D genes are given only for firm matches. Rows give clone size only sometimes, using once, few, many, or a class for an expanded clone.

clone size: few; V gene: TRBV7-6; J gene: TRBJ1-4; D gene: NA; CDR3 DNA: TGTGCCAGCAGCTTAGTTCCAGGAGTTGGTGAAAAACTGTTTTTT; CDR3 protein: CASSLVPGVGEKLFF
clone size: NA; V gene: TRBV3-1; J gene: TRBJ2-2; D gene: TRBD2; CDR3 DNA: TGTGCCAGCAGCCAAGAATCACTAGCGGGGGACGCGAACACCGGGGAGCTGTTTTTT; CDR3 protein: CASSQESLAGDANTGELFF
clone size: NA; V gene: TRBV6-1; J gene: TRBJ2-7; D gene: TRBD1; CDR3 DNA: TGTGCCAGCAGTGAAACGGGACAGGTATTCTACGAGCAGTACTTC; CDR3 protein: CASSETGQVFYEQYF
clone size: many; V gene: TRBV7-2; J gene: TRBJ2-5; D gene: NA; CDR3 DNA: TGTGCCAGCAGCGCGGGAGAGACCCAGTACTTC; CDR3 protein: CASSAGETQYF
clone size: NA; V gene: TRBV6-2/TRBV6-3; J gene: TRBJ2-1; D gene: TRBD1; CDR3 DNA: TGTGCCAGCAGTTTTACTGACAGGGGGCGCGGAAATGAGCAGTTCTTC; CDR3 protein: CASSFTDRGRGNEQFF
clone size: few; V gene: TRBV6-8; J gene: TRBJ1-5; D gene: TRBD1; CDR3 DNA: TGTGCCAGCAGTTACACTCGGACAGGTAATCAGCCCCAGCATTTT; CDR3 protein: CASSYTRTGNQPQHF
clone size: NA; V gene: TRBV24-1; J gene: TRBJ2-4; D gene: NA; CDR3 DNA: TGTGCCACCAGTGATTTTCCCAAAAACATTCAGTACTTC; CDR3 protein: CATSDFPKNIQYF
clone size: few; V gene: TRBV7-6; J gene: TRBJ2-1; D gene: TRBD2; CDR3 DNA: TGTGCCAGCAGCTTAGGCAGCGGGGTCTACAATGAGCAGTTCTTC; CDR3 protein: CASSLGSGVYNEQFF
clone size: NA; V gene: TRBV6-5; J gene: TRBJ1-4; D gene: NA; CDR3 DNA: TGTGCCAGCAGTTCTTTCGGACAAGTTGGAAGAGGACTGTTTTTT; CDR3 protein: CASSSFGQVGRGLFF
clone size: NA; V gene: TRBV7-3; J gene: TRBJ2-7; D gene: TRBD2; CDR3 DNA: TGTGCCAGCAGCGCCCCGAGGGTTTTGTCCCTAGCGGGGGCTAATGCGGTCTACGAGCAGTACTTC; CDR3 protein: CASSAPRVLSLAGANAVYEQYF
clone size: many; V gene: TRBV7-9; J gene: TRBJ2-5; D gene: TRBD1; CDR3 DNA: TGTGCCAGCAGCTCCCCCGACAGGGGCGAGACCCAGTACTTC; CDR3 protein: CASSSPDRGETQYF
clone size: NA; V gene: TRBV6-6; J gene: TRBJ2-5; D gene: TRBD2; CDR3 DNA: TGTGCCAGGAGTGGGTGGGGGGGCCAAGAGACCCAGTACTTC; CDR3 protein: CARSGWGGQETQYF
clone size: few; V gene: TRBV7-9; J gene: TRBJ2-4; D gene: NA; CDR3 DNA: TGTGCCAGCAGCCCCCGGGTAGGGGATGACAAAAACATTCAGTACTTC; CDR3 protein: CASSPRVGDDKNIQYF
clone size: NA; V gene: TRBV9; J gene: TRBJ2-1; D gene: TRBD2; CDR3 DNA: TGTGCCAGCAGCGCACCTGGGGGACTAGCGGTCATGAATGAGCAGTTCTTC; CDR3 protein: CASSAPGGLAVMNEQFF
clone size: NA; V gene: TRBV12-3/TRBV12-4; J gene: TRBJ2-5; D gene: TRBD1; CDR3 DNA: TGTGCCAGCAGTCAGACACCGGGACAGCAAGAGACCCAGTACTTC; CDR3 protein: CASSQTPGQQETQYF
clone size: many; V gene: TRBV28; J gene: TRBJ1-5; D gene: NA; CDR3 DNA: TGTGCCAGCATCCTAGAAGGAGGCGCCGGTAGCAATCAGCCCCAGCATTTT; CDR3 protein: CASILEGGAGSNQPQHF
clone size: few; V gene: TRBV19; J gene: TRBJ2-2; D gene: TRBD1; CDR3 DNA: TGTGCCAGTAGTCAAGGACAGGATCACACCGGGGAGCTGTTTTTT; CDR3 protein: CASSQGQDHTGELFF
clone size: few; V gene: TRBV18; J gene: TRBJ2-1; D gene: TRBD2; CDR3 DNA: TGTGCCAGCTCACCACCCGTCCTAGCGGGGGGGTACAATGAGCAGTTCTTC; CDR3 protein: CASSPPVLAGGYNEQFF
clone size: NA; V gene: TRBV6-2/TRBV6-3; J gene: TRBJ1-6; D gene: TRBD1; CDR3 DNA: TGTGCCAGCAGCATGGACAGGGGGCGCGTTTCACCCCTCCACTTT; CDR3 protein: CASSMDRGRVSPLHF
clone size: few; V gene: TRBV5-6; J gene: TRBJ1-2; D gene: TRBD1; CDR3 DNA: TGTGCCAGCAGCCTTGGACAGGGTGTTGGTTATGGCTACACCTTC; CDR3 protein: CASSLGQGVGYGYTF
clone size: NA; V gene: TRBV6-5; J gene: TRBJ2-2; D gene: TRBD1; CDR3 DNA: TGTGCCAGTGAGCCCCAGGGGGACACCGGGGAGCTGTTTTTT; CDR3 protein: CASEPQGDTGELFF
clone size: NA; V gene: TRBV20-1; J gene: TRBJ2-4; D gene: NA; CDR3 DNA: TGCAGTGCACCTTCAGGGTTCAGATTGTCCAAAAACATTCAGTACTTC; CDR3 protein: CSAPSGFRLSKNIQYF
clone size: many; V gene: TRBV12-3/TRBV12-4; J gene: TRBJ2-1; D gene: NA; CDR3 DNA: TGTGCCAGCAGTTTAGAGGCAGGATACAATGAGCAGTTCTTC; CDR3 protein: CASSLEAGYNEQFF
clone size: NA; V gene: TRBV5-1; J gene: TRBJ2-2; D gene: NA; CDR3 DNA: TGCGCCAGCAGCTATGGAGGTTGGGGGCGCGACACCGGGGAGCTGTTTTTT; CDR3 protein: CASSYGGWGRDTGELFF
clone size: NA; V gene: TRBV7-9; J gene: TRBJ1-1; D gene: NA; CDR3 DNA: TGTGGCAGCAGCTTTGAGGGGGATGATGAAGCTTTCTTT; CDR3 protein: CGSSFEGDDEAFF
clone size: NA; V gene: TRBV27; J gene: TRBJ1-6; D gene: NA; CDR3 DNA: TGTGCCAGCATGGTTTCGGGCGGTAATTCACCCCTCCACTTT; CDR3 protein: CASMVSGGNSPLHF
clone size: NA; V gene: TRBV6-5; J gene: TRBJ2-5; D gene: NA; CDR3 DNA: TGTGCCAGCAGACTAATCCAGGGGAGAGGGGGCCAAGAGACCCAGTACTTC; CDR3 protein: CASRLIQGRGGQETQYF
clone size: few; V gene: TRBV5-4; J gene: TRBJ1-6; D gene: NA; CDR3 DNA: TGTGCCAGCAGCTTGGGGACAGCATATAATTCACCCCTCCACTTT; CDR3 protein: CASSLGTAYNSPLHF
clone size: few; V gene: TRBV7-9; J gene: TRBJ2-7; D gene: TRBD1; CDR3 DNA: TGTGCCAGCAGTCCCCGGGACAGGGGACCCTACGAGCAGTACTTC; CDR3 protein: CASSPRDRGPYEQYF
clone size: NA; V gene: TRBV9; J gene: TRBJ1-1; D gene: NA; CDR3 DNA: TGTGCCAGCAGCGCCGGGACGGCATGGAACACTGAAGCTTTCTTT; CDR3 protein: CASSAGTAWNTEAFF
clone size: few; V gene: TRBV6-5; J gene: TRBJ2-7; D gene: NA; CDR3 DNA: TGTGCCAGCAGTTACTCGATTGCCCACTCCTACGAGCAGTACTTC; CDR3 protein: CASSYSIAHSYEQYF
clone size: NA; V gene: TRBV27; J gene: TRBJ2-1; D gene: TRBD2; CDR3 DNA: TGTGCCAGCAGTCCCGGGACTAGCGGGGGGGCCAACAATGAGCAGTTCTTC; CDR3 protein: CASSPGTSGGANNEQFF
clone size: many; V gene: TRBV7-8; J gene: TRBJ1-5; D gene: NA; CDR3 DNA: TGTGCCAGCAGCCCTCTGGGGCAGGGAAACAATCAGCCCCAGCATTTT; CDR3 protein: CASSPLGQGNNQPQHF
clone size: few; V gene: TRBV7-9; J gene: TRBJ2-3; D gene: TRBD2; CDR3 DNA: TGTGCCAGCGGAGGGACTAGCGGGGAAGATACGCAGTATTTT; CDR3 protein: CASGGTSGEDTQYF
clone size: NA; V gene: TRBV6-6; J gene: TRBJ1-2; D gene: NA; CDR3 DNA: TGTGCCAGCAGTTATTCGGGAATTAATGGCTACACCTTC; CDR3 protein: CASSYSGINGYTF
clone size: many; V gene: TRBV7-9; J gene: TRBJ1-1; D gene: NA; CDR3 DNA: TGTGCCAGCAGCTTAACGGACAAGAACACTGAAGCTTTCTTT; CDR3 protein: CASSLTDKNTEAFF
clone size: NA; V gene: TRBV7-9; J gene: TRBJ1-1; D gene: NA; CDR3 DNA: TGTGCCAGCTCCTTCGGGGAAGTCGCTTTCTTT; CDR3 protein: CASSFGEVAFF
clone size: NA; V gene: TRBV7-9; J gene: TRBJ2-5; D gene: NA; CDR3 DNA: TGTGCCAGCAGCTTTCCTAGCGACCCAGGAAGGGAGACCCAGTACTTC; CDR3 protein: CASSFPSDPGRETQYF
clone size: few; V gene: TRBV6-2/TRBV6-3; J gene: TRBJ1-5; D gene: NA; CDR3 DNA: TGTGCCAGCAGTTATCAGGAAAATCAGCCCCAGCATTTT; CDR3 protein: CASSYQENQPQHF
clone size: few; V gene: TRBV7-2; J gene: TRBJ1-2; D gene: NA; CDR3 DNA: TGTGCCAGCAGCTTGGTCGACGGGAGCAACTATGGCTACACCTTC; CDR3 protein: CASSLVDGSNYGYTF